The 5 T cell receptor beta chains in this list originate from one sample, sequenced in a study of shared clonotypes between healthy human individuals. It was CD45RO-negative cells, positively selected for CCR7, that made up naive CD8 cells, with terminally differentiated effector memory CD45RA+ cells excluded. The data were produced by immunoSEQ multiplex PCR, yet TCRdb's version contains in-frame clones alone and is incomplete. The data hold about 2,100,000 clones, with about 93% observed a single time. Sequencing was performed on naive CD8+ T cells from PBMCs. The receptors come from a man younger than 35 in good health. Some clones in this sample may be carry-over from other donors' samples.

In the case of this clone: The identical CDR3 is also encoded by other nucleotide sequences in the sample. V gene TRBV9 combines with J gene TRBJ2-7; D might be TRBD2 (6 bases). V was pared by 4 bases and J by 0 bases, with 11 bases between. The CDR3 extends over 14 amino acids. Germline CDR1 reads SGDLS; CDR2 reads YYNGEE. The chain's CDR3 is CASSPGGNSYEQYF. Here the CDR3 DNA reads TGTGCCAGCAGCCCCGGAGGGAACTCCTACGAGCAGTACTTC. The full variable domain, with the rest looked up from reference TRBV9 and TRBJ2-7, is DSGVTQTPKHLITATGQRVTLRCSPRSGDLSVYWYQQSLDQGLQFLIQYYNGEERAKGNILERFSAQQFPDLHSELNLSSLELGDSALYFCASSPGGNSYEQYFGPGTRLTVT.

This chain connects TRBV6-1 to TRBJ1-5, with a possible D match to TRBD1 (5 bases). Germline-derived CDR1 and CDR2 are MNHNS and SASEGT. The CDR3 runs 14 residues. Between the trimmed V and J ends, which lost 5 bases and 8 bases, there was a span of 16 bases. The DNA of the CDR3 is TGTGCCAGCAGTCCTCACGGGGCGAGTGAGCCCCAGCATTTT. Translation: CASSPHGASEPQHF.

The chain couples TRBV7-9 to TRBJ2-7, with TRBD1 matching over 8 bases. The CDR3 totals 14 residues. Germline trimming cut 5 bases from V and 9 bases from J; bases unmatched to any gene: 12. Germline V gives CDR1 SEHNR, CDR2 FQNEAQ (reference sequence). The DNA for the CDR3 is TGTGCCAGCAGCCGTACGCCTGACAGGGGCGGGCAGTACTTC. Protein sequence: CASSRTPDRGGQYF. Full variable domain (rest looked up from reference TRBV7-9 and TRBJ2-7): DTGVSQNPRHKITKRGQNVTFRCDPISEHNRLYWYRQTLGQGPEFLTYFQNEAQLEKSRLLSDRFSAERPKGSFSTLEIQRTEQGDSAMYLCASSRTPDRGGQYFGPGTRLTVT.

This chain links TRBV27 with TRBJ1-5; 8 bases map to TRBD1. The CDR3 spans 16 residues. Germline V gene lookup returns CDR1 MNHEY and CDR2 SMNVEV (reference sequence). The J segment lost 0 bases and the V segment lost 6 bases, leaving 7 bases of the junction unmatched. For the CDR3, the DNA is TGTGCCAGCAGGGCAGGGGGCCCGTATAGCAATCAGCCCCAGCATTTT. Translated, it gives CASRAGGPYSNQPQHF.

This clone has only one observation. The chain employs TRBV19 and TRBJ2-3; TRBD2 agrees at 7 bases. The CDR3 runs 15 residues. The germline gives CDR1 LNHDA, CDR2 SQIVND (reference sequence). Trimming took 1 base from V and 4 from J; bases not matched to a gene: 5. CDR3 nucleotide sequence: TGTGCCAGTAGTATAGCGGCGGGAGTTCCAGATACGCAGTATTTT. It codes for CASSIAAGVPDTQYF.